The rows below give T cell receptor beta chains drawn from one sample of a study of T cell changes during pregnancy in multiple sclerosis. The method was immunoSEQ multiplex PCR; TCRdb's version includes in-frame clones alone and lacks a portion of them. The sample shows about 59,000 clones, just over 90% of them seen only once. The starting material was CD4+ T cells from peripheral blood mononuclear cells, obtained before pregnancy. All receptors come from a female donor with multiple sclerosis, enrolled in a pregnancy study. The CDR3 runs from the conserved cysteine through the conserved F or W. Each record gives: V gene, CDR3 length, clone size, J gene, D gene, CDR3 DNA, CDR3 protein. A D gene is named only where the DNA matches it firmly. For some rows the clone size is stated as once, few or many, or as a class when expanded; others skip it.

v_call: TRBV6-7; cdr3_length: 16; clone_size: once; j_call: TRBJ2-2; d_call: TRBD1; cdr3_nt: TGTGCCAGCAGTTTAACGGACAGGGAGAACACCGGGGAGCTGTTTTTT; cdr3_aa: CASSLTDRENTGELFF
v_call: TRBV10-3; cdr3_length: 14; clone_size: -; j_call: TRBJ2-3; d_call: TRBD2; cdr3_nt: TGTGCCATCAGGTCGACTAGCGTTACAGATACGCAGTATTTT; cdr3_aa: CAIRSTSVTDTQYF
v_call: TRBV5-1; cdr3_length: 15; clone_size: -; j_call: TRBJ2-3; d_call: TRBD2; cdr3_nt: TGCGCCAGCAGCTTAATGGCGGGAGCAGGAGATACGCAGTATTTT; cdr3_aa: CASSLMAGAGDTQYF
v_call: TRBV5-1; cdr3_length: 17; clone_size: -; j_call: TRBJ2-1; d_call: TRBD2; cdr3_nt: TGCGCCAGCAGACTACCCGTCGGGGAGGGCTCCTACAATGAGCAGTTCTTC; cdr3_aa: CASRLPVGEGSYNEQFF
v_call: TRBV18; cdr3_length: 15; clone_size: once; j_call: TRBJ2-2; d_call: TRBD1; cdr3_nt: TGTGCCAGCTTGACAGGGGGCGGATACACCGGGGAGCTGTTTTTT; cdr3_aa: CASLTGGGYTGELFF
v_call: TRBV11-2; cdr3_length: 15; clone_size: -; j_call: TRBJ2-1; d_call: TRBD1; cdr3_nt: TGTGCCAGCACGCCGGGACAGGGCACCTACAATGAGCAGTTCTTC; cdr3_aa: CASTPGQGTYNEQFF
v_call: TRBV27; cdr3_length: 16; clone_size: -; j_call: TRBJ2-6; d_call: -; cdr3_nt: TGTGCCAGCAGTCCGAGATGGACAAATGGGGCCAACGTCCTGACTTTC; cdr3_aa: CASSPRWTNGANVLTF
v_call: TRBV6-5; cdr3_length: 15; clone_size: -; j_call: TRBJ2-1; d_call: TRBD2; cdr3_nt: TGTGCCAGTAGAGTCGGGCGGGAGGGGTTCAATGAGCAGTTCTTC; cdr3_aa: CASRVGREGFNEQFF
v_call: TRBV5-1; cdr3_length: 16; clone_size: -; j_call: TRBJ2-1; d_call: TRBD2; cdr3_nt: TGCGCCAGCAGCACGGGACTAGCGGCGACTTACAATGAGCAGTTCTTC; cdr3_aa: CASSTGLAATYNEQFF
v_call: TRBV7-2; cdr3_length: 15; clone_size: -; j_call: TRBJ1-2; d_call: TRBD1; cdr3_nt: TGTGCCAGCAGCCGAGGACAGGGGGAGTACTATGGCTACACCTTC; cdr3_aa: CASSRGQGEYYGYTF
v_call: TRBV29-1; cdr3_length: 16; clone_size: -; j_call: TRBJ2-5; d_call: -; cdr3_nt: TGCAGCGTTCAGTCCCTCCCCAGGGGAACAAAGGAGACCCAGTACTTC; cdr3_aa: CSVQSLPRGTKETQYF
v_call: TRBV5-1; cdr3_length: 13; clone_size: once; j_call: TRBJ2-3; d_call: -; cdr3_nt: TGCGCCAGCAGCTTACTAGCTCCAGATACGCAGTATTTT; cdr3_aa: CASSLLAPDTQYF
v_call: TRBV7-2; cdr3_length: 14; clone_size: -; j_call: TRBJ2-1; d_call: -; cdr3_nt: TGTGCCAGCAGCATCCCCGGTCTCCCCAATGAGCAGTTCTTC; cdr3_aa: CASSIPGLPNEQFF
v_call: TRBV2; cdr3_length: 15; clone_size: -; j_call: TRBJ2-1; d_call: -; cdr3_nt: TGTGCCAGCAATCTACGGACTCTCAGCGGGAATGAGCAGTTCTTC; cdr3_aa: CASNLRTLSGNEQFF
v_call: TRBV7-9; cdr3_length: 11; clone_size: once; j_call: TRBJ1-1; d_call: -; cdr3_nt: TGTGCCAGCAGCCAAGCCCTAGAAGCTTTCTTT; cdr3_aa: CASSQALEAFF
v_call: TRBV5-1; cdr3_length: 15; clone_size: -; j_call: TRBJ2-1; d_call: -; cdr3_nt: TGCGCCAGCAGCTTGGTCGGGAACGATTTCGATGAGCAGTTCTTC; cdr3_aa: CASSLVGNDFDEQFF
v_call: TRBV29-1; cdr3_length: 14; clone_size: -; j_call: TRBJ2-1; d_call: TRBD2; cdr3_nt: TGCAGCGTTGAGACTAGCGGGATTGGCAATGAGCAGTTCTTC; cdr3_aa: CSVETSGIGNEQFF
v_call: TRBV4-3; cdr3_length: 19; clone_size: -; j_call: TRBJ2-6; d_call: TRBD1; cdr3_nt: TGCGCCAGCAGCCAGTACGCCGGGACAGGGGGGAAAGGGGCCAACGTCCTGACTTTC; cdr3_aa: CASSQYAGTGGKGANVLTF
v_call: TRBV29-1; cdr3_length: 13; clone_size: once; j_call: TRBJ2-3; d_call: -; cdr3_nt: TGCAGCGATTCAGCGGGCGGGACAGATACGCAGTATTTT; cdr3_aa: CSDSAGGTDTQYF
v_call: TRBV29-1; cdr3_length: 12; clone_size: -; j_call: TRBJ1-1; d_call: -; cdr3_nt: TGCAGCGTAGCGGGATTGAACACTGAAGCTTTCTTT; cdr3_aa: CSVAGLNTEAFF
v_call: TRBV11-3; cdr3_length: 17; clone_size: -; j_call: TRBJ2-2; d_call: TRBD2; cdr3_nt: TGTGCCAGCAGCTTTTGTAAGGCTAGCGGGTGCACCGGGGAGCTGTTTTTT; cdr3_aa: CASSFCKASGCTGELFF
v_call: TRBV2; cdr3_length: 15; clone_size: -; j_call: TRBJ2-5; d_call: -; cdr3_nt: TGTGCCAGCAGTGAAACAGGATTAGGATTTGAGACCCAGTACTTC; cdr3_aa: CASSETGLGFETQYF
v_call: TRBV6-6; cdr3_length: 15; clone_size: -; j_call: TRBJ2-7; d_call: TRBD2; cdr3_nt: TGTGCCAGCAGTGCAGCGGGAGGAGGGAGCTACGAGCAGTACTTC; cdr3_aa: CASSAAGGGSYEQYF
v_call: TRBV19; cdr3_length: 14; clone_size: -; j_call: TRBJ2-1; d_call: -; cdr3_nt: TGTGCCAGTAGTATTCCCCCCTACAGGGATGAGCAGTTCTTC; cdr3_aa: CASSIPPYRDEQFF
v_call: TRBV25-1; cdr3_length: 13; clone_size: -; j_call: TRBJ2-7; d_call: TRBD2; cdr3_nt: TGTGCCAGCAGTGCGGGAGGGTCCTACGAGCAGTACTTC; cdr3_aa: CASSAGGSYEQYF